Listed here are 6 T cell receptor beta chains from one sample, sequenced in a study of cytomegalovirus exposure and HLA in healthy donors. The data were produced by immunoSEQ multiplex PCR, yet TCRdb's version contains in-frame clones alone and is incomplete. This table holds 150,000 to 200,000 clones, approximately 87% found once. The sequenced sample was PBMCs. The receptors stem from a woman in her twenties or thirties in good health and CMV-seronegative.

V is TRBV7-8 and J is TRBJ2-6; TRBD1 matches at 12 bases. V gave up 7 bases and J gave up 3 bases; unmatched junction bases: 10. This CDR3 comprises 18 residues. Germline CDR1 SGHVS, CDR2 FQNEAQ. CDR3 in amino acids: CASNSFRDRGLGANVLTF. CDR3 nucleotide sequence: TGTGCCAGCAACTCGTTCCGGGACAGGGGGCTTGGGGCCAACGTCCTGACTTTC.

CDR3 protein: CASSEAGFYGYTF. The CDR3 nucleotides read TGTGCCAGCAGTGAGGCGGGGTTTTATGGCTACACCTTC. The chain uses TRBV28 and TRBJ1-2; D gene ambiguous. The V gene lost 5 bases and the J gene lost 5 bases, with 12 bases spanning the gap. Germline values: CDR1 MDHEN, CDR2 SYDVKM. The CDR3 sequence is 13 residues long.

The chain is built from TRBV7-3 and TRBJ2-3; TRBD2 is a possible D gene (5 bases). V lost 1 base, J lost 3 bases, and 11 bases lay in between. The CDR3 is 15 amino acids. The germline CDR1 and CDR2 sequences are SGHTA and FQGTGA. The CDR3 here is CASSLNGLSTDTQYF. DNA of the CDR3: TGTGCCAGCAGCTTAAACGGACTCTCAACAGATACGCAGTATTTT.

V is TRBV6-1 and J is TRBJ2-1; 8 positions match TRBD1. Per germline, CDR1 MNHNS and CDR2 SASEGT. This CDR3 is built from 15 residues. V was pared by 4 bases and J by 0 bases, with 2 bases of the junction left unmatched. CDR3 DNA sequence: TGTGCCAGCAGTGGAACAGGGGGCTCCTACAATGAGCAGTTCTTC. Its translation: CASSGTGGSYNEQFF.

The chain recombines TRBV9 with TRBJ2-1; the match to TRBD2 covers 9 bases. The V gene end was trimmed by 3 bases and the J gene end by 5 bases; junction bases not matched to a gene: 9. The V gene's germline CDR1 is SGDLS and CDR2 YYNGEE. The CDR3 consists of 16 residues. The CDR3 bases are TGTGCCAGCAGCGGTCTACCGGGACTAGCTGACAATGAGCAGTTCTTC. As protein: CASSGLPGLADNEQFF.

This chain uses TRBV9 with TRBJ1-3; no reliable D call. The germline V and J ends were trimmed by 4 bases and 2 bases, with 10 bases remaining between them. The CDR3 sequence is 14 residues long. Germline values: CDR1 SGDLS, CDR2 YYNGEE. CDR3 in amino acids: CASSPLVTGNTIYF. The CDR3 DNA reads as TGTGCCAGCAGCCCCCTGGTCACTGGAAACACCATATATTTT. Full variable domain (rest looked up from reference TRBV9 and TRBJ1-3): DSGVTQTPKHLITATGQRVTLRCSPRSGDLSVYWYQQSLDQGLQFLIQYYNGEERAKGNILERFSAQQFPDLHSELNLSSLELGDSALYFCASSPLVTGNTIYFGEGSWLTVV.